The clone carrying this T cell receptor (beta chain) was counted a few times. No antigen is known for it. These data are taken from a study of blood T cells in healthy people across ages. Study at large: About one barcoded beta molecule per two T cells was the capture yield of template switching. Study results and limitations: Total diversity from one million sequenced T cells was likely underestimated.

Sample-barcoded 5' priming and a J-beta primer mix drove a second PCR of about 6 to 12 cycles. MiXCR was run by TCRdb on the 5' RACE reads, yielding one entry per CDR3 protein. The sample records around 1.5 million distinct CDR3 sequences, roughly 40% being singletons. Per the germline V gene, CDR1 is SGDLS and CDR2 is YYNGEE. The ends were cut back, 0 bases at V and 7 bases at J, with 8 bases in the middle. This CDR3 is built from 13 residues. Sequencing was performed on blood. This TCR was sampled from a woman between 18 and 30 years old in good health. The chain couples TRBV9 to TRBJ2-1; D ambiguous. DNA of the CDR3: TGTGCCAGCAGCGTAGGATCGGAGAATGAGCAGTTCTTC. The encoded protein is CASSVGSENEQFF.